This TCR delta chain was recorded in a study of gamma-delta T cells after stem cell transplantation. There are many counts of this clone. Since a far larger clone is one base different, this is likely a read error. TCRdb re-analyzed the RT-PCR reads via CATT. The sample yields under 2,500 delta-chain clones, about 1.2% seen once. Sample: gamma-delta T cells. This TCR derives from a human donor. It is not recorded whose cells these are; they may come from a transplant donor.

CDR3 residues: CACDTAGGLRSWDTRQMFF. The CDR3 DNA reads TGTGCCTGTGACACCGCTGGGGGACTCCGCTCCTGGGACACCCGACAGATGTTTTTC. The chain recombines TRDV2 with TRDJ3, with 8 bases fitting TRDD3. J lost 0 bases, V lost 0 bases, and 6 bases had no gene match. Germline V gene data show CDR1 as GEAIGNYY and CDR2 as EKD. The CDR3 is 19 amino acids.